One and the same sample provided the 17 T cell receptor beta chains below, sequenced in a study of Ad26.COV2.S vaccination and SARS-CoV-2 variants. Treatment given: some 19 received Ad26.COV2.S at low or high dose, single or two shots; 5 received placebo; per-sample allocation not given. The study sampled participants on day 63 after the first vaccine or placebo injection. Profiled with immunoSEQ multiplex PCR; TCRdb holds only in-frame clones, not every one. The sample lists about 280,000 clones; about 87% were seen once. The sequences come from peripheral blood, collected in a trial of Ad26.COV2.S vaccine versus placebo. The source is a person aged 18 to 65 who received the Ad26.COV2.S COVID-19 vaccine or a placebo.

The chain combines TRBV5-4 with TRBJ2-1; D perhaps matches TRBD2 (5 bases). Germline V gene sequence: CDR1 SGHNT, CDR2 YYREEE (reference sequence). Trimming took 4 bases from V and 8 from J, leaving 19 bases between them. CDR3 length equals 15 residues. The CDR3 DNA reads TGTGCCAGCAGCCTATCCCGCCTGGCGGACTATGAGCAGTTCTTC. It is translated as CASSLSRLADYEQFF.

The chain couples TRBV12-3 or TRBV12-4 to TRBJ2-5; 9 bases align to TRBD1. The CDR3 loop spans 13 amino acids. The V and J ends lost 10 bases and 2 bases, in that order; junction bases with no gene match: 5. The CDR3 DNA is TGTGCCATCCTCGGGACAGGGCAAGAGACCCAGTACTTC. This sequence encodes CAILGTGQETQYF.

The genes are TRBV5-5 and TRBJ1-5; D may be TRBD1 (5 bases). CDR3 length equals 17 residues. Trimming took 0 bases from V and 0 from J, leaving 13 bases between them. The germline gives CDR1 SGHKS, CDR2 YYEKEE (reference sequence). The CDR3 region is CASSLGVRTHSNQPQHF. The CDR3 DNA sequence: TGTGCCAGCAGCTTGGGCGTCCGGACACATAGCAATCAGCCCCAGCATTTT.

The CDR3 nucleotides read TGTGCCAGCAGCTTGGTTCCGGGCTCCTACAATGAGCAGTTCTTC. Its translation is CASSLVPGSYNEQFF. This rearrangement joins TRBV5-6 to TRBJ2-1; no clear D. CDR3 length equals 15 residues. Trimming cost V 0 bases and J 0 bases, with 7 bases left between them. Germline V gives CDR1 SGHDT, CDR2 YYEEEE.

CDR3 protein: CASSQDFAGGVNEQFF. The CDR3 DNA reads as TGCGCCAGCAGCCAAGATTTCGCGGGGGGGGTCAATGAGCAGTTCTTC. The chain is built from TRBV4-3 and TRBJ2-1, with TRBD2 identical over 9 bases. CDR3 size: 16 residues. Germline V gene lookup returns CDR1 LGHNA and CDR2 YSLEER. J lost 6 bases, V lost 0 bases, and 6 bases had no gene match.

The rearrangement links TRBV5-1 to TRBJ2-5; D gene ambiguous. The ends were cut back, 4 bases at V and 4 bases at J, with 26 bases in the middle. Germline assignment: CDR1 SGHRS and CDR2 YFSETQ. The CDR3 totals 18 residues. CDR3 coding DNA: TGCGCCAGCAGCCAAACCCCTTACTTCTACAGAAGCCCAGAGACCCAGTACTTC. Protein: CASSQTPYFYRSPETQYF. The full variable domain, in which reference TRBV5-1 and TRBJ2-5 provide the parts outside the CDR3, is KAGVTQTPRYLIKTRGQQVTLSCSPISGHRSVSWYQQTPGQGLQFLFEYFSETQRNKGNFPGRFSGRQFSNSRSEMNVSTLELGDSALYLCASSQTPYFYRSPETQYFGPGTRLLVL.

As concerns this clone: The DNA is omitted, as the CDR3 cannot be located on it reliably, and the CDR3 follows TCRdb's listing. The chain carries TRBV23-1 and TRBJ1-5. TRBV23-1 is labeled an ORF, and its function is uncertain. The CDR3 is 12 residues long, counting both termini. The CDR3 loop reads CASTSGWEPQHF.

To note about this clone: Its ends do not fully match the called genes, so a read error is possible. The chain carries TRBV9 and TRBJ2-5; TRBD2 is a possible D gene (5 bases). This CDR3 spans 12 amino acids. The V gene's germline CDR1 is SGDLS and CDR2 YYNGEE. For the CDR3, the DNA is TGTGCCAGTAGCGCATCCCAAGAGACCCAGTACTTC. Translated: CASSASQETQYF.

The chain carries TRBV20-1 and TRBJ2-7; TRBD2 matches 12 bases. The germline V gene has CDR1 DFQATT and CDR2 SNEGSKA (reference sequence). V lost 3 bases and J lost 4; bases outside the gene matches: 7. The CDR3 spans 15 residues. The DNA for the CDR3 is TGCAGTGCTAGTCATCCCGGGACTAGCGGGTACGAGCAGTACTTC. Translation gives CSASHPGTSGYEQYF.

The V gene is TRBV6-6, the J gene TRBJ2-2; D ambiguous. Germline loops: CDR1 MNHNY, CDR2 SVGAGI (reference sequence). The CDR3 extends over 15 amino acids. Trimming left V 0 bases short and J 8 bases short, with 13 bases between. Here the CDR3 reads CASSYSVLLGGELFF. DNA of the CDR3: TGTGCCAGCAGTTACTCGGTCTTATTGGGGGGGGAGCTGTTTTTT.

This chain uses TRBV7-9 with TRBJ2-7; perhaps D is TRBD1 or TRBD2 (5 bases each). Deletions cut 1 base from V and 4 bases from J, with 17 bases between. The length of the CDR3 is 16 residues. Germline CDR1 reads SEHNR; CDR2 reads FQNEAQ (reference sequence). The CDR3 DNA sequence: TGTGCCAGCAGCTTAGGGTTCCGGGACGGTGAGTACGAGCAGTACTTC. It yields the protein CASSLGFRDGEYEQYF.

The chain combines TRBV30 with TRBJ1-2; D is possibly TRBD1 (6 bases). The CDR3 runs to 15 residues. CDR1 GTSNPN and CDR2 SVGIG come from the germline V gene (reference sequence). V was pared by 1 base and J by 0 bases, with 12 bases between. The CDR3 loop reads CAWSGGGLSNYGYTF. The CDR3 coding sequence is TGTGCCTGGAGTGGGGGGGGCCTTTCTAACTATGGCTACACCTTC.

This clone has more than one count but fewer than ten. The J gene is TRBJ1-3, the V gene TRBV30; D gene unclear. The CDR3 contains 14 residues. Per the germline V gene, CDR1 is GTSNPN and CDR2 is SVGIG (reference sequence). Trimming shortened V by 4 bases and J by 7 bases, and 17 bases separated the two germline ends. CDR3 loop: CAWNSGSPGNTIYF. The CDR3 DNA sequence: TGTGCCTGGAACAGCGGCTCGCCGGGGAACACCATATATTTT.

The chain links TRBV28 to TRBJ1-2; unclear D gene. Germline V gene data show CDR1 as MDHEN and CDR2 as SYDVKM. The CDR3 length is 16 residues. V lost 4 bases, J lost 0 bases, and 15 bases lay in between. The CDR3 DNA sequence: TGTGCCAGCAGTTCTTCCCCGGACGGAACTAACTATGGCTACACCTTC. It is translated as CASSSSPDGTNYGYTF.

The chain couples TRBV3-1 (or the pseudogene TRBV3-2) to TRBJ1-1; the D gene is possibly TRBD1 (6 bases). Deletions cut 4 bases from V and 1 base from J, with 13 bases between. This CDR3 has 15 residues. From germline, CDR1 is LGHDT and CDR2 YNNKEL (reference sequence). In DNA form, the CDR3 reads TGTGCCAGCAGCCCCCGGACAGCACGGAACACTGAAGCTTTCTTT. This encodes CASSPRTARNTEAFF.

The V call is TRBV18, the J call TRBJ1-3, with TRBD1 matching over 8 bases. This CDR3 contains 14 residues. Germline CDR1 reads KGHSH; CDR2 reads LQKENI. V gave up 8 bases and J gave up 8 bases; unmatched junction bases: 11. CDR3 DNA sequence: TGTGCCAGCAACCGGGACAGGCAAAGGGACACCATATATTTT. This translates into CASNRDRQRDTIYF.

V and J are TRBV5-4 and TRBJ2-7; D is possibly TRBD1 (6 bases). CDR1 and CDR2 (germline): SGHNT, YYREEE (reference sequence). V was clipped by 4 bases and J by 4 bases, with 18 bases between them. The length of the CDR3 is 15 residues. The CDR3 DNA is TGTGCCAGCAGCCCTGAGGTCCAGGGGCCTTACGAGCAGTACTTC. This encodes CASSPEVQGPYEQYF.